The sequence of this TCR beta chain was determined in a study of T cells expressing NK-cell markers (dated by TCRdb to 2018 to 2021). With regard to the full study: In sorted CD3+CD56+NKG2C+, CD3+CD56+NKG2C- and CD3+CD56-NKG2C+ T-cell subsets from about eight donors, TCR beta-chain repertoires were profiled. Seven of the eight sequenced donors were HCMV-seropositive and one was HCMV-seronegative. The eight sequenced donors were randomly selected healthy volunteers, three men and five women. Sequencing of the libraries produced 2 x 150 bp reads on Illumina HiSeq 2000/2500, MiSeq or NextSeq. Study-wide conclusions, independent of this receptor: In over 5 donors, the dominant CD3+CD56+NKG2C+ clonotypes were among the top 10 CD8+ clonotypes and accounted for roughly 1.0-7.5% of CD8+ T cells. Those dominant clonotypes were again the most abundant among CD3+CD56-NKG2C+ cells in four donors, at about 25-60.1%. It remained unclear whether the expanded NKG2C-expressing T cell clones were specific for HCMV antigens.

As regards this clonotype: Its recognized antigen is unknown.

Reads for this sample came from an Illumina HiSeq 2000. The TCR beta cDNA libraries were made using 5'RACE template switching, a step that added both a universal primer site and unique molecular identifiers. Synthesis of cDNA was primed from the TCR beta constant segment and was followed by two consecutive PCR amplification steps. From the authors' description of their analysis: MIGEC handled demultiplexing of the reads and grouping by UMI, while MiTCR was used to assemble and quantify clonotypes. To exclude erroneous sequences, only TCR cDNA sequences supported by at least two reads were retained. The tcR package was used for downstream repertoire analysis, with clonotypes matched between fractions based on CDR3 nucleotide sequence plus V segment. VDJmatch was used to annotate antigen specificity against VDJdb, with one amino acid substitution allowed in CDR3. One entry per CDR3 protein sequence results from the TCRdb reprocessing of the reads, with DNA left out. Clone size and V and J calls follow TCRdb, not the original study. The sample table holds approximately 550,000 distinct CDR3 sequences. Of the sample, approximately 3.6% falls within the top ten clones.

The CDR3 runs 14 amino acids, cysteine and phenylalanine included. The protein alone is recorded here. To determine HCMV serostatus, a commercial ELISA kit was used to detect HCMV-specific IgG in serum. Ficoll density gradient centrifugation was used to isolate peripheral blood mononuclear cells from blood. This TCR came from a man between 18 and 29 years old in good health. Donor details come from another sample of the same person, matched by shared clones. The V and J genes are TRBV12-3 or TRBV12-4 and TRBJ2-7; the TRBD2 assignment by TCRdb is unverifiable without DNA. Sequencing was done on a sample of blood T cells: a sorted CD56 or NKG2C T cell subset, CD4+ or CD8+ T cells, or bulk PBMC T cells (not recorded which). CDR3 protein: CASGLAGGSYEQYF.